This T cell receptor beta chain was sequenced during a study of CXCR3-negative and CXCR3-positive naive CD8 T cells. Each TRB cDNA library was prepared by 5' RACE (with UMI labels). Each CDR3 protein gets one entry in TCRdb, which reprocessed the 5' RACE reads and gives no DNA. The sample table includes 150,000 to 170,000 distinct CDR3 sequences. Every individual CD8+ T cell subset underwent sorting in triplicate at around 300,000 cells apiece. There are 15 residues in the CDR3. Germline loops: CDR1 SEHNR, CDR2 FQNEAQ (reference sequence). Findings and limits, study-wide: Each naive subset displayed comparably high diversity, whereas memory CD8+ cells displayed much lower diversity. Relative to CXCR3-negative naive cells, CXCR3-positive naive cells had more hydrophobic TRB CDR3s.

Details on this clonotype: Antigen specificity is unknown.

Specimen: naive CXCR3+ CD8+ T cells from blood. The subset denotes: CD45RO-CCR7+CD27+CD95- naive CD8+ T cells expressing CXCR3 (TNR3+). The chain is built from TRBV7-9 and TRBJ2-1; TCRdb's D call of TRBD2 is untestable without DNA. The receptor's source is a human donor in good health. Some clones in this sample may be carry-over from other donors' samples. This CDR3 is CASSHLAGGIPEQFF. The full variable domain, its missing parts supplied by reference TRBV7-9 and TRBJ2-1, is DTGVSQNPRHKITKRGQNVTFRCDPISEHNRLYWYRQTLGQGPEFLTYFQNEAQLEKSRLLSDRFSAERPKGSFSTLEIQRTEQGDSAMYLCASSHLAGGIPEQFFGPGTRLTVL.